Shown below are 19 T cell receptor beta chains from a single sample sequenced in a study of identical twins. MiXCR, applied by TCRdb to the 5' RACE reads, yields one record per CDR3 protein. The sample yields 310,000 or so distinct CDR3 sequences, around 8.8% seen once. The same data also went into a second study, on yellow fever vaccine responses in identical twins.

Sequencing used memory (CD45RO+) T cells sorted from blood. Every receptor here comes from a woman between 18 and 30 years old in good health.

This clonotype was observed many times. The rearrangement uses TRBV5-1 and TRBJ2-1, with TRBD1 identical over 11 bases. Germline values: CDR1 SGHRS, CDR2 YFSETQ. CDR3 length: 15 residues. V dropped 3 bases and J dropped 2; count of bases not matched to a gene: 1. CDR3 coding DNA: TGCGCCAGCAGCTGGACAGGGGGCGCCTACAATGAGCAGTTCTTC. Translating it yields CASSWTGGAYNEQFF. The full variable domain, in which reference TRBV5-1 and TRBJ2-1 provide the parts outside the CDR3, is KAGVTQTPRYLIKTRGQQVTLSCSPISGHRSVSWYQQTPGQGLQFLFEYFSETQRNKGNFPGRFSGRQFSNSRSEMNVSTLELGDSALYLCASSWTGGAYNEQFFGPGTRLTVL.

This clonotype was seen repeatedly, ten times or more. This CDR3 is CASSFPGTNEKLFF. The CDR3 DNA sequence: TGTGCCAGCAGTTTCCCGGGAACTAATGAAAAACTGTTTTTT. The V gene is TRBV12-3 or TRBV12-4, the J gene TRBJ1-4; D is undetermined. This CDR3 has 14 amino acids. V lost 3 bases to trimming and J lost 1 base, with 6 bases between them.

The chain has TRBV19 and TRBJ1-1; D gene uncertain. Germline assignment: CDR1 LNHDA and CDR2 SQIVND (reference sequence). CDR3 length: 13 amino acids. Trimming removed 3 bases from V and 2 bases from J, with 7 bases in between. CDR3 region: CASSIVSNTEAFF. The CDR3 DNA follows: TGTGCCAGTAGTATTGTGTCAAACACTGAAGCTTTCTTT.

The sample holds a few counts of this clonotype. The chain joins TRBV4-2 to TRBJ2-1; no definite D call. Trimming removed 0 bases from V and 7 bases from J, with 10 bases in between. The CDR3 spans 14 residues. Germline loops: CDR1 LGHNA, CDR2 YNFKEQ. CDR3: CASSQDRSVNEQFF. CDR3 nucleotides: TGTGCCAGCAGCCAAGATCGTTCGGTTAATGAGCAGTTCTTC.

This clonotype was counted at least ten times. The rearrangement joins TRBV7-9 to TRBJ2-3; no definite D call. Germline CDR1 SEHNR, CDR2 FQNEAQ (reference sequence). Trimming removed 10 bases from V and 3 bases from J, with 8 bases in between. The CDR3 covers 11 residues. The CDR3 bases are TGTGCCATCGCGCCTACAGATACGCAGTATTTT. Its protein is CAIAPTDTQYF.

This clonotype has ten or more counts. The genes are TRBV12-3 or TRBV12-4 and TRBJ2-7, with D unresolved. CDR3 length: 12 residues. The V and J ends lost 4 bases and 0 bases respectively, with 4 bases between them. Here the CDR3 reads CASSSSSYEQYF. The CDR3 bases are TGTGCCAGCAGTTCAAGCTCCTACGAGCAGTACTTC.

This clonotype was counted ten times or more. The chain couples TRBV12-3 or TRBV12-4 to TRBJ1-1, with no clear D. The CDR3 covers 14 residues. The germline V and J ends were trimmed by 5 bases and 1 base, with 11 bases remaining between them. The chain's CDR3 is CASSLRTSNTEAFF. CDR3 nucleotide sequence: TGTGCCAGCAGTCTCCGGACCTCGAACACTGAAGCTTTCTTT.

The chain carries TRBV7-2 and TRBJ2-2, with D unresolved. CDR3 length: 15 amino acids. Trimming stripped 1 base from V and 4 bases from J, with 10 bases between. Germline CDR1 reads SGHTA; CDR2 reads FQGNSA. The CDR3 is CASSLVYGTTGELFF. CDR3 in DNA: TGTGCCAGCAGCTTAGTTTATGGTACCACCGGGGAGCTGTTTTTT.

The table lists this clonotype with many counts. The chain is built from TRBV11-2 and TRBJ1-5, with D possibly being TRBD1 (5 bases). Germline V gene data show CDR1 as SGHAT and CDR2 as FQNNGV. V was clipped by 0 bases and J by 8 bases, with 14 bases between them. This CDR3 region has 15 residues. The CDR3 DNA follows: TGTGCCAGCAGCTTAGAGGGGACTGGAAAGGAGCCCCAGCATTTT. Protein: CASSLEGTGKEPQHF.

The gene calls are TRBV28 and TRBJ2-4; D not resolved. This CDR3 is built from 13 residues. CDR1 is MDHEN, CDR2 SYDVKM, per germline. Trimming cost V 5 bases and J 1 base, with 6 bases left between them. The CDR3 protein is CASSMAAKNIQYF. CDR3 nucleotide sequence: TGTGCCAGCAGTATGGCGGCCAAAAACATTCAGTACTTC.

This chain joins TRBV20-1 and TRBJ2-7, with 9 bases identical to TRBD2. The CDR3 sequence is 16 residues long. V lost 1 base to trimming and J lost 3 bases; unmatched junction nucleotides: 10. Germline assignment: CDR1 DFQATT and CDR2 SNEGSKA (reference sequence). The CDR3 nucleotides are TGCAGTGCTAGAGGAGAGCAGCGGGGGGTAAGCTACGAGCAGTACGTC. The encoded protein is CSARGEQRGVSYEQYV.

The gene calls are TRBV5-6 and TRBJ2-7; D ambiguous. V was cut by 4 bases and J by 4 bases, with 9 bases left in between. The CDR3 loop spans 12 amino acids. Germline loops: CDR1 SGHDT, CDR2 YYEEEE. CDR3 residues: CASSQQQYEQYF. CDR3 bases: TGTGCCAGCAGCCAACAGCAATACGAGCAGTACTTC.

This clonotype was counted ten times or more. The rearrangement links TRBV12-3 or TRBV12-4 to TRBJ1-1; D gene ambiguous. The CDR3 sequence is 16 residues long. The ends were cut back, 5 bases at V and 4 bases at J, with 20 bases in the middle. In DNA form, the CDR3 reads TGTGCCAGCAGTCCCCTCGGAGGTAGCACGTCCACTGAAGCTTTCTTT. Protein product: CASSPLGGSTSTEAFF.

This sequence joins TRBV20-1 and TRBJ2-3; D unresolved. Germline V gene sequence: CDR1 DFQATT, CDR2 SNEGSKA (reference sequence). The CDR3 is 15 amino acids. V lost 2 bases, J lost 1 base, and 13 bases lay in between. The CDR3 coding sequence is TGCAGTGCTAGAATCAGTCCGTGGGGCACAGATACGCAGTATTTT. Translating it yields CSARISPWGTDTQYF.

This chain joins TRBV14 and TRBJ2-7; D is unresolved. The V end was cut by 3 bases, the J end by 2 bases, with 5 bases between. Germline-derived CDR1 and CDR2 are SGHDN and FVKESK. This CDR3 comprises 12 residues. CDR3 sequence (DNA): TGTGCCAGCAGCCAGGTGACCTACGAGCAGTACTTC. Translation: CASSQVTYEQYF.

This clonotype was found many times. CDR3 protein: CASSLISSYNEQFF. Written as DNA, the CDR3 is TGTGCCAGCAGCTTGATCAGCTCCTACAATGAGCAGTTCTTC. V and J are TRBV5-8 and TRBJ2-1; D is unresolved. Trimming left V 1 base short and J 0 bases short, with 5 bases between. This CDR3 has 14 residues. Germline V CDR1 and CDR2: SGHTS, YDEGEE.

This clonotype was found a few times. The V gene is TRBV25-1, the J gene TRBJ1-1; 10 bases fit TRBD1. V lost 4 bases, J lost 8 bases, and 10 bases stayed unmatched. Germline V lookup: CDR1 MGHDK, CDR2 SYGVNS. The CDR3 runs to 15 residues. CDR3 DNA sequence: TGTGCCAGCAGTGGCGCCGGGACAGGGGTTAGGGAAGCTTTCTTT. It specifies CASSGAGTGVREAFF.

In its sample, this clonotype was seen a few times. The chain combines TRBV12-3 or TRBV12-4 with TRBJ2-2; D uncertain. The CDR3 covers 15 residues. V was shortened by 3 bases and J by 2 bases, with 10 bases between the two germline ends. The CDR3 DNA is TGTGCCAGCAGTTTGATAGCATTTAACACCGGGGAGCTGTTTTTT. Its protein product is CASSLIAFNTGELFF.

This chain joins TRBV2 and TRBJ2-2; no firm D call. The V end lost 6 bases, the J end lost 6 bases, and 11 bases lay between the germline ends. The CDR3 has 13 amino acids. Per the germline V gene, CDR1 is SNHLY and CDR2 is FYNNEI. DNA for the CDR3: TGTGCCAGCAGATACCGACAACCCGGGGAGCTGTTTTTT. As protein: CASRYRQPGELFF.